Below are 15 T cell receptor beta chains sequenced from a single sample in a study of CD8 T cells in Susac syndrome. An amount of RNA that ranged from 0.5 to 1 ug was reverse transcribed with random hexamers. TCRdb used MiXCR to reprocess the immunoSEQ multiplex PCR reads, holding one entry per CDR3 protein. Of roughly 160,000 distinct CDR3 sequences listed, around 96% are singletons. Source material: CD4+ T cells from PBMCs. The receptors here all came from a human donor with Susac syndrome.

The chain joins TRBV27 to TRBJ2-1; tentatively, D is TRBD1 or TRBD2 (5 bases each). Trimming removed 5 bases at V and 5 bases at J, with 16 bases between. CDR1 MNHEY and CDR2 SMNVEV come from the germline V gene (reference sequence). The CDR3 sequence is 15 residues long. Here the CDR3 DNA reads TGTGCCAGCAGTCCTCGGTCCAGGGAGAACAATGAGCAGTTCTTC. This translates into CASSPRSRENNEQFF.

This chain links TRBV4-3 with TRBJ2-1; maybe TRBD1 (8 bases). The germline CDR1 and CDR2 sequences are LGHNA and YSLEER. Trimming shortened V by 2 bases and J by 8 bases, and 19 bases separated the two germline ends. The CDR3 is 16 residues long. CDR3: CASSQQNRGGLDEQFF. In DNA, the CDR3 is TGCGCCAGCAGCCAACAGAACAGGGGGGGACTCGATGAGCAGTTCTTC.

The rearrangement uses TRBV28 and TRBJ2-7; D is undetermined. Germline V CDR1 and CDR2: MDHEN, SYDVKM. V shed 5 bases and J shed 1 base, with 9 bases lying between them. The CDR3 totals 13 residues. The CDR3 is CASSPTVSYEQYV. In DNA form, the CDR3 reads TGTGCCAGCAGTCCAACGGTGTCCTACGAGCAGTACGTC.

This CDR3 reads CASSLGQGREQYF. CDR3 DNA: TGTGCCAGCAGCTTAGGACAGGGCCGCGAGCAGTACTTC. The chain recombines TRBV7-2 with TRBJ2-7, with TRBD1 matching 7 bases. The CDR3 contains 13 residues. Trimming took 1 base from V and 6 from J; bases not matched to a gene: 3. The germline V gene has CDR1 SGHTA and CDR2 FQGNSA.

The chain links TRBV7-3 to TRBJ2-3; D is perhaps TRBD2 (5 bases). Looked up from germline, CDR1 is SGHTA and CDR2 is FQGTGA. The CDR3 consists of 15 residues. The V end lost 1 base, the J end lost 4 bases, and 12 bases lay between the germline ends. The CDR3, as DNA: TGTGCCAGCAGCTTAAACGAGGGCTGGGCAGATACGCAGTATTTT. It encodes CASSLNEGWADTQYF.

The table lists this clonotype with a count of one. The gene calls are TRBV7-2 and TRBJ2-1; the D gene is possibly TRBD2 (6 bases). CDR1 and CDR2 (germline): SGHTA, FQGNSA. Trimming left V 1 base short and J 6 bases short, with 13 bases between. CDR3 size: 15 residues. In nucleotides, the CDR3 is TGTGCCAGCAGCTTAGGGTTCGGGAGTAGCAATGAGCAGTTCTTC. This gives the protein CASSLGFGSSNEQFF. The full variable domain, rest sourced from reference TRBV7-2 and TRBJ2-1, is GAGVSQSPSNKVTEKGKDVELRCDPISGHTALYWYRQSLGQGLEFLIYFQGNSAPDKSGLPSDRFSAERTGGSVSTLTIQRTQQEDSAVYLCASSLGFGSSNEQFFGPGTRLTVL.

The rearrangement links TRBV4-2 to TRBJ2-6, with D possibly TRBD2 on 5 matching bases. From germline, CDR1 is LGHNA and CDR2 YNFKEQ. The CDR3 spans 16 residues. The ends were cut back, 4 bases at V and 3 bases at J, with 13 bases in the middle. CDR3 residues: CASSPSEGIGANVLTF. CDR3 nucleotide sequence: TGTGCCAGCAGCCCAAGCGAGGGCATTGGGGCCAACGTCCTGACTTTC.

The gene calls are TRBV20-1 and TRBJ2-7; D is ambiguous. Germline-derived CDR1 and CDR2 are DFQATT and SNEGSKA (reference sequence). V lost 3 bases and J lost 2, with 8 bases in between. The CDR3 has 12 residues. The CDR3 protein is CSASSVAYEQYV. As DNA, the CDR3 is TGCAGTGCTAGCTCGGTAGCCTACGAGCAGTACGTC.

The chain has TRBV20-1 and TRBJ2-5, with 7 bases identical to TRBD2. The CDR3 runs to 12 residues. V was pared by 3 bases and J by 5 bases, with 3 bases of the junction left unmatched. The germline V gene encodes CDR1 DFQATT and CDR2 SNEGSKA (reference sequence). The chain's CDR3 is CSASWGGETQYF. Here the CDR3 DNA reads TGCAGTGCTAGCTGGGGGGGGGAGACCCAGTACTTC.

Only a few counts were recorded for this clonotype. The CDR3 coding sequence is TGTGCCAGCAGCCAGGTCCCACAAGAGACCCAGTACTTC. Its protein product is CASSQVPQETQYF. The chain uses TRBV14 and TRBJ2-5; the D is unclear. CDR1 is SGHDN and CDR2 is FVKESK in the germline V gene. V lost 3 bases and J 2 bases, leaving 7 bases between the germline ends. There are 13 residues in the CDR3.

This clonotype was recorded only once. The chain has TRBV19 and TRBJ2-1; TRBD1 matches 8 bases. Germline lookup yields CDR1 LNHDA and CDR2 SQIVND (reference sequence). The trim removed 5 bases at V and 0 bases at J, leaving 9 bases unmatched. The CDR3 covers 17 residues. CDR3 nucleotide sequence: TGTGCCAGTAGTTCCGTACTTACAGGGGGCTCCTACAATGAGCAGTTCTTC. It translates to CASSSVLTGGSYNEQFF. The complete variable domain, with remaining parts taken from reference TRBV19 and TRBJ2-1, reads DGGITQSPKYLFRKEGQNVTLSCEQNLNHDAMYWYRQDPGQGLRLIYYSQIVNDFQKGDIAEGYSVSREKKESFPLTVTSAQKNPTAFYLCASSSVLTGGSYNEQFFGPGTRLTVL.

This chain joins TRBV15 and TRBJ2-5, with TRBD2 as a possible D gene (5 bases). Trimming took 9 bases from V and 2 from J, leaving 16 bases between them. There are 14 residues in the CDR3. Germline assignment: CDR1 LNHNV and CDR2 YYDKDF (reference sequence). The CDR3 spells CATSVERTQETQYF. CDR3 coding DNA: TGTGCCACGTCAGTGGAGCGGACGCAAGAGACCCAGTACTTC.

V gene TRBV12-3 or TRBV12-4 combines with J gene TRBJ1-5; maybe TRBD1 (5 bases). Trimming left V 5 bases short and J 0 bases short, with 11 bases between. The CDR3 is 15 residues long. Here the CDR3 reads CASSRMGTSNQPQHF. Here the CDR3 DNA reads TGTGCCAGCAGTCGTATGGGGACTAGCAATCAGCCCCAGCATTTT.

This clonotype was recorded once. This rearrangement joins TRBV7-6 to TRBJ2-1; D is ambiguous. Trimming took off 1 base at V and 6 bases at J, with 16 bases between the two ends. CDR1 SGHVS and CDR2 FNYEAQ come from the germline V gene. This CDR3 is built from 16 residues. The CDR3 sequence is CASSLVVTAARNEQFF. As DNA, the CDR3 is TGTGCCAGCAGCTTAGTAGTAACGGCCGCCCGCAATGAGCAGTTCTTC.

V usage is TRBV29-1 and J usage is TRBJ2-4; 7 bases match TRBD1. Per germline, CDR1 SQVTM and CDR2 ANQGSEA. V lost 1 base, J lost 1 base, and 1 base stayed unmatched. The CDR3 loop spans 14 amino acids. The CDR3 region has the DNA TGCAGCGTTGAAGTCAGGGGGGCCAAAAACATTCAGTACTTC. Amino acids: CSVEVRGAKNIQYF.